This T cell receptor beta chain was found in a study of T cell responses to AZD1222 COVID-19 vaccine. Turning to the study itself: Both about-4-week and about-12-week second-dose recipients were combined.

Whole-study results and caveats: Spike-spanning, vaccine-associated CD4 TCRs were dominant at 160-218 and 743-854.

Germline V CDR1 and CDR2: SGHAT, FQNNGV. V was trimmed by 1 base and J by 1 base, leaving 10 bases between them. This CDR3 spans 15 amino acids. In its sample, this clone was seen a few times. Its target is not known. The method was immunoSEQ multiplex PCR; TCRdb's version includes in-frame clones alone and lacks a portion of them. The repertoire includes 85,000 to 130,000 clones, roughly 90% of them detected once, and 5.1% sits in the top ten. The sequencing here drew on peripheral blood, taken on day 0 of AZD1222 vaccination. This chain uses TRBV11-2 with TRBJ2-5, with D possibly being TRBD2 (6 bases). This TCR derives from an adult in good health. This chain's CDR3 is CASSLGLTSQETQYF. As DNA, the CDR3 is TGTGCCAGCAGCTTAGGTTTGACTAGCCAAGAGACCCAGTACTTC.